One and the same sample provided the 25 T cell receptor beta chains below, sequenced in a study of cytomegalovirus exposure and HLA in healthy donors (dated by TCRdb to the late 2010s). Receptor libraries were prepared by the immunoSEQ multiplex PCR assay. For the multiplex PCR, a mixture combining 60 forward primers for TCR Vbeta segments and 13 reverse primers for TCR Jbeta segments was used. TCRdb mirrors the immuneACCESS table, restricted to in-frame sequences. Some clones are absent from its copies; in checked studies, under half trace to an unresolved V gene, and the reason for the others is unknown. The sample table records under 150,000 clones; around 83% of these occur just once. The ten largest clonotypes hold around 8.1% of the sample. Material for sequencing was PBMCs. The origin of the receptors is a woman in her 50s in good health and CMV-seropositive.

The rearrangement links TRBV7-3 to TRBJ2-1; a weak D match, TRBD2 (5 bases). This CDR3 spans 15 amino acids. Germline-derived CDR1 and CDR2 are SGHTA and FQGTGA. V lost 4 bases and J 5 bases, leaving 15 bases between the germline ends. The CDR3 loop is CASSSLPGIDNEQFF. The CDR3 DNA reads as TGTGCCAGCAGCTCCCTACCCGGGATAGACAATGAGCAGTTCTTC.

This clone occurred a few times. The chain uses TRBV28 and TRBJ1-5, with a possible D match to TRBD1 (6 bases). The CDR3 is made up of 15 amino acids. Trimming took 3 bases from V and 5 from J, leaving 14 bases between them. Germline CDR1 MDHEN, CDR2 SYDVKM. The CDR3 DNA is TGTGCCAGCAGTTTTTCCCCAGGGGCTTATCAGCCCCAGCATTTT. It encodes CASSFSPGAYQPQHF. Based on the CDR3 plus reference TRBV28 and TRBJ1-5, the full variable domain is DVKVTQSSRYLVKRTGEKVFLECVQDMDHENMFWYRQDPGLGLRLIYFSYDVKMKEKGDIPEGYSVSREKKERFSLILESASTNQTSMYLCASSFSPGAYQPQHFGDGTRLSIL.

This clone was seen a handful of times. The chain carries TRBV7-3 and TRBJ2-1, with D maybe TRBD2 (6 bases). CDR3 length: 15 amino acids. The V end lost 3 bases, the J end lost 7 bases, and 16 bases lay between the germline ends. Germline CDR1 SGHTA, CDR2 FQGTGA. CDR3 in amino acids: CASSFGGTAWNEQFF. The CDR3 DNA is TGTGCCAGCAGCTTTGGGGGGACGGCATGGAATGAGCAGTTCTTC.

CDR3 amino acids: CASSSRQGAGKLFF. The CDR3 DNA is TGTGCCAGCAGCTCCCGACAGGGGGCCGGAAAACTGTTTTTT. V gene TRBV5-4 combines with J gene TRBJ1-4, with TRBD1 matching over 10 bases. The CDR3 has 14 residues. The germline gives CDR1 SGHNT, CDR2 YYREEE (reference sequence). V lost 3 bases to trimming and J lost 10 bases; unmatched junction nucleotides: 6. Based on the CDR3 plus reference TRBV5-4 and TRBJ1-4, the full variable domain is ETGVTQSPTHLIKTRGQQVTLRCSSQSGHNTVSWYQQALGQGPQFIFQYYREEENGRGNFPPRFSGLQFPNYSSELNVNALELDDSALYLCASSSRQGAGKLFFGSGTQLSVL.

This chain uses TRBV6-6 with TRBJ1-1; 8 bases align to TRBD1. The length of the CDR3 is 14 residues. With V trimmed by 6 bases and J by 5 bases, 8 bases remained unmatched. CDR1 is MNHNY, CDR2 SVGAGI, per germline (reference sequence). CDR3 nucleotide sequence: TGTGCCAGCAGCGTTACAGGGGGTAGGACTGAAGCTTTCTTT. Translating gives CASSVTGGRTEAFF.

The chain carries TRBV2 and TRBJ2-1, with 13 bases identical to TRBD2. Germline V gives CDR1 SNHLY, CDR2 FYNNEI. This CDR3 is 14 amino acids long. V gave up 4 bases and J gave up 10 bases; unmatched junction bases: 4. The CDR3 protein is CASSALAGGGEQFF. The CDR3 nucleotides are TGTGCCAGCAGTGCACTAGCGGGAGGGGGGGAGCAGTTCTTC.

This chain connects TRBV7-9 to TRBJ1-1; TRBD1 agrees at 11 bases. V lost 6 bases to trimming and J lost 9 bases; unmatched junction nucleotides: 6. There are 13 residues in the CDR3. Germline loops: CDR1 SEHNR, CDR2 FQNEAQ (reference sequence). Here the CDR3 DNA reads TGTGCCAGCAGGTGGACAGGGGGCGCGAAAGCTTTCTTT. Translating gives CASRWTGGAKAFF.

The CDR3: CASSLPGQTYQPQHF. The DNA for the CDR3 is TGTGCCAGCAGTTTACCTGGACAGACTTATCAGCCCCAGCATTTT. This chain connects TRBV28 to TRBJ1-5; possibly TRBD1 for D (6 bases). The germline gives CDR1 MDHEN, CDR2 SYDVKM. Trimming stripped 2 bases from V and 5 bases from J, with 13 bases between. The CDR3 consists of 15 residues.

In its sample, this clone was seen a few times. CDR3 sequence reads: CASSTGGKREQFF. The CDR3 nucleotides read TGTGCCAGCTCGACAGGGGGTAAGCGTGAGCAGTTCTTC. The chain couples TRBV18 to TRBJ2-1, with 9 nucleotides matching TRBD1. This CDR3 has 13 amino acids. Germline assignment: CDR1 KGHSH and CDR2 LQKENI. V gave up 6 bases and J gave up 9 bases; unmatched junction bases: 6. Together with reference TRBV18 and TRBJ2-1, the CDR3 gives the full variable domain: NAGVMQNPRHLVRRRGQEARLRCSPMKGHSHVYWYRQLPEEGLKFMVYLQKENIIDESGMPKERFSAEFPKEGPSILRIQQVVRGDSAAYFCASSTGGKREQFFGPGTRLTVL.

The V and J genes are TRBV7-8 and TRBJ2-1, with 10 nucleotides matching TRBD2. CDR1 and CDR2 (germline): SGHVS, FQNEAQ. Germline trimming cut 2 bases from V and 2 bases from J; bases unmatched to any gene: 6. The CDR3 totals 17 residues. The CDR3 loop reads CASSLIGLAVTYNEQFF. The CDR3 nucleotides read TGTGCCAGCAGCTTAATCGGACTAGCGGTTACCTACAATGAGCAGTTCTTC.

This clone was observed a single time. CDR3 in amino acids: CASSLVAGYTYEQYF. The CDR3 DNA follows: TGTGCCAGCAGCTTGGTGGCAGGGTACACCTACGAGCAGTACTTC. The chain carries TRBV5-6 and TRBJ2-7; tentatively, D is TRBD1 (5 bases). The V gene's germline CDR1 is SGHDT and CDR2 YYEEEE. The CDR3 consists of 15 residues. V was pared by 0 bases and J by 2 bases, with 12 bases between.

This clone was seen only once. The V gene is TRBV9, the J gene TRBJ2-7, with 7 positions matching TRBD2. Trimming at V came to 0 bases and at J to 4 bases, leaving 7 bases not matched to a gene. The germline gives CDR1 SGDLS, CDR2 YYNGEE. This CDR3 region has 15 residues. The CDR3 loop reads CASSVGGGTGYEQYF. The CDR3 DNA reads TGTGCCAGCAGCGTAGGGGGGGGGACTGGTTACGAGCAGTACTTC.

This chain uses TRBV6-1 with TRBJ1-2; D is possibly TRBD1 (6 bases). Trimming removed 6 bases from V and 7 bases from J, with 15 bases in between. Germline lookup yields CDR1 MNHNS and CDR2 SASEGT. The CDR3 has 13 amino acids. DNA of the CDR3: TGTGCCAGCAGACCTTGGGGGGGCTCTGGCTACACCTTC. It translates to CASRPWGGSGYTF.

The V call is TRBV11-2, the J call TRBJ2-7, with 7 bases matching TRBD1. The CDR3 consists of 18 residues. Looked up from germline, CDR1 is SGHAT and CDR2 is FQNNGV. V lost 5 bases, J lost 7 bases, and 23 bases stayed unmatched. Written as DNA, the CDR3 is TGTGCCAGCAGCCCCCTGAAGGATGGAGGACAGGTTATCCGGGAGCAGTACTTC. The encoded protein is CASSPLKDGGQVIREQYF.

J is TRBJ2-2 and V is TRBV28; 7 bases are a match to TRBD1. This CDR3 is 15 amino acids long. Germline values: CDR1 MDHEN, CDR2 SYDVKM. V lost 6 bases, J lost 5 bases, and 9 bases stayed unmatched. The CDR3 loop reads CASSPLGTATGELFF. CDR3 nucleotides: TGTGCCAGCAGCCCACTAGGGACAGCAACCGGGGAGCTGTTTTTT.

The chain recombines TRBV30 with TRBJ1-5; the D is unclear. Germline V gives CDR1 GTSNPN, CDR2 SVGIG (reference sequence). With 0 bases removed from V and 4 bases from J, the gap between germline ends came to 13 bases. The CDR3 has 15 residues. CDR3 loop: CAWSVRQLLNQPQHF. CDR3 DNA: TGTGCCTGGAGTGTGCGGCAGCTCTTAAATCAGCCCCAGCATTTT.

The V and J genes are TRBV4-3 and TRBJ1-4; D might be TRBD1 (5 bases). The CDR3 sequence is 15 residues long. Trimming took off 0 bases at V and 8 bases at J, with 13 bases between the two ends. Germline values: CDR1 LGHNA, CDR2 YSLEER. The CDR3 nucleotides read TGCGCCAGCAGCCAAGAAATCGGGGCGGGAGAAAAACTGTTTTTT. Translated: CASSQEIGAGEKLFF.

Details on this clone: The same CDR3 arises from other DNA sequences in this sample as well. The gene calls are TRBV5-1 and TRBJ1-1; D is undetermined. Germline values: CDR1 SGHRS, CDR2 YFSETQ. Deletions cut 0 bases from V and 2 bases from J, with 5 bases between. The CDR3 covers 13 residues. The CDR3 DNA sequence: TGCGCCAGCAGCTTGGTCTCTAACACTGAAGCTTTCTTT. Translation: CASSLVSNTEAFF. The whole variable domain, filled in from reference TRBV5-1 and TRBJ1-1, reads KAGVTQTPRYLIKTRGQQVTLSCSPISGHRSVSWYQQTPGQGLQFLFEYFSETQRNKGNFPGRFSGRQFSNSRSEMNVSTLELGDSALYLCASSLVSNTEAFFGQGTRLTVV.

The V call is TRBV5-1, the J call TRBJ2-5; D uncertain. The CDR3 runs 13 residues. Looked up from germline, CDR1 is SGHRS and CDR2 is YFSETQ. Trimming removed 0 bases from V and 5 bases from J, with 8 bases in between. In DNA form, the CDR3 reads TGCGCCAGCAGCTTGGGGGCAGAGGAGACCCAGTACTTC. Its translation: CASSLGAEETQYF.

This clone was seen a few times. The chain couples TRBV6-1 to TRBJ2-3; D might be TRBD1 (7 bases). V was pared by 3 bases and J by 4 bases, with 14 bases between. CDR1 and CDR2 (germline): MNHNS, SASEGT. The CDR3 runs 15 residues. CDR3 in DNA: TGTGCCAGCAGTGAGGGGGCAGGGGGGTCAGATACGCAGTATTTT. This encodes CASSEGAGGSDTQYF.

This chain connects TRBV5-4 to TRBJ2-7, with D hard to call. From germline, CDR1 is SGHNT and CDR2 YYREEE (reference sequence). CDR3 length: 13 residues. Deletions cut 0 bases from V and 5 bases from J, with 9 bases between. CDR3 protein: CASSLVQRDEQYF. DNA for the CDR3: TGTGCCAGCAGCTTGGTACAGAGAGACGAGCAGTACTTC.

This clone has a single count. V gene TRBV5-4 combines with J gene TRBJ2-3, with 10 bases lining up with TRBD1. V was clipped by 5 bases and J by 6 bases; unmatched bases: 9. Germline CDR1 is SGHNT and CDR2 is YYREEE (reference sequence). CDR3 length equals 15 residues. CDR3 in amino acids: CASRKRQGAEDTQYF. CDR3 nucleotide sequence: TGTGCCAGCAGGAAAAGACAGGGGGCGGAGGATACGCAGTATTTT.

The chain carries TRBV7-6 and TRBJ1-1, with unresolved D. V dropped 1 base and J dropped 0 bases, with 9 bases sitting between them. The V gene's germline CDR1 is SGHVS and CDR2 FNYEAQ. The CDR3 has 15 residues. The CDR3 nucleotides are TGTGCCAGCAGCTTAGGTTGGCAGGTGAACACTGAAGCTTTCTTT. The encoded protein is CASSLGWQVNTEAFF.

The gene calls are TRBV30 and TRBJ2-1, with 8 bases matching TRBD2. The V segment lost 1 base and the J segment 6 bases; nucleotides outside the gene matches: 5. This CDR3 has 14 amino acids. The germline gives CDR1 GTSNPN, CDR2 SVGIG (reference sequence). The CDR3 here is CAWSEREFGNEQFF. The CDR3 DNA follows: TGTGCCTGGAGTGAGCGGGAGTTCGGCAATGAGCAGTTCTTC.

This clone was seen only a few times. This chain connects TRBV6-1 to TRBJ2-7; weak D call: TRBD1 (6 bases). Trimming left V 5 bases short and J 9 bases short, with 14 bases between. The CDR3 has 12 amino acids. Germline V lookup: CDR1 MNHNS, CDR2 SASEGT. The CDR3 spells CASSSTGSAQYF. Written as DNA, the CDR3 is TGTGCCAGCAGTTCTACAGGGTCGGCGCAGTACTTC.